These 13 T cell receptor beta chains originate from one sample sequenced in a study of blood T cells in healthy people across ages. A second PCR, run for about 6 to 11 cycles, used a sample-barcoded 5' primer plus a J-beta primer mix. MiXCR, run by TCRdb on the 5' RACE reads, gives a single entry per CDR3 protein. The sample lists about 1,000,000 distinct CDR3 sequences, more than 35% seen once, with approximately 17% in the top ten. The sample comprised blood. Source of these receptors: a woman aged 55-75 years in good health.

This clonotype appeared a few times. The chain is built from TRBV29-1 and TRBJ2-5; 7 bases fit TRBD2. CDR1 and CDR2 (germline): SQVTM, ANQGSEA. CDR3 size: 13 residues. V dropped 4 bases and J dropped 2; count of bases not matched to a gene: 4. The CDR3 here is CSVGSSGQETQYF. CDR3 DNA sequence: TGCAGCGTTGGGTCTAGCGGTCAAGAGACCCAGTACTTC. The variable domain in full, with the rest retrieved from reference TRBV29-1 and TRBJ2-5, is SAVISQKPSRDICQRGTSLTIQCQVDSQVTMMFWYRQQPGQSLTLIATANQGSEATYESGFVIDKFPISRPNLTFSTLTVSNMSPEDSSIYLCSVGSSGQETQYFGPGTRLLVL.

V gene TRBV2 combines with J gene TRBJ1-1; D is unresolved. The V end was cut by 11 bases, the J end by 7 bases, with 11 bases between. In germline, CDR1 is SNHLY, CDR2 FYNNEI. This CDR3 region has 10 residues. CDR3 DNA: TGTGCCTTAATTCTCTGTGAAGCTTTCTTT. It specifies CALILCEAFF.

This clonotype has a handful of counts. The chain links TRBV7-9 to TRBJ1-1; D remains unclear. The CDR3 loop spans 11 amino acids. Deletions cut 5 bases from V and 10 bases from J, with 11 bases between. Germline lookup yields CDR1 SEHNR and CDR2 FQNEAQ (reference sequence). DNA for the CDR3: TGTGCCAGCAGCAATGGGATCGGAGCTTTCTTT. Translating it yields CASSNGIGAFF.

The chain has TRBV10-1 and TRBJ2-2; D is ambiguous. Trimming shortened V by 2 bases and J by 1 base, and 5 bases separated the two germline ends. CDR1 is WNHNN, CDR2 SYGVQD, per germline (reference sequence). The length of the CDR3 is 14 residues. Here the CDR3 reads CASSELWNTGELFF. The CDR3 bases are TGCGCCAGCAGTGAGCTTTGGAACACCGGGGAGCTGTTTTTT.

The gene calls are TRBV12-3 or TRBV12-4 and TRBJ1-3; D is undetermined. This CDR3 contains 13 residues. V was pared by 7 bases and J by 3 bases, with 10 bases between. The chain's CDR3 is CASNPGGGNTIYF. CDR3 nucleotide sequence: TGTGCCAGCAACCCGGGCGGTGGAAACACCATATATTTT.

V and J are TRBV27 and TRBJ1-4; D possibly corresponds to TRBD1 (5 bases). This CDR3 contains 15 residues. V was shortened by 4 bases and J by 7 bases, with 16 bases between the two germline ends. Germline assignment: CDR1 MNHEY and CDR2 SMNVEV (reference sequence). In DNA form, the CDR3 reads TGTGCCAGCAGTTGGTCGAGGGGCTTGGGTGAAAAACTGTTTTTT. Protein sequence: CASSWSRGLGEKLFF.

In this sample, this clonotype turned up a few times. The chain is built from TRBV27 and TRBJ2-7; D unresolved. The CDR3 extends over 13 amino acids. The germline V and J ends were trimmed by 6 bases and 5 bases, with 14 bases remaining between them. Germline V gives CDR1 MNHEY, CDR2 SMNVEV (reference sequence). The CDR3, as DNA: TGTGCCAGCAGCTTCTCGGCGCTGAACGAGCAGTACTTC. It is translated as CASSFSALNEQYF.

This clonotype turned up a few times. This sequence joins TRBV7-2 and TRBJ2-7; 8 bases fit TRBD2. V was pared by 6 bases and J by 4 bases, with 11 bases of the junction left unmatched. This CDR3 comprises 15 residues. CDR1 and CDR2 from the germline V gene are SGHTA and FQGNSA. The CDR3 is CASSPLSGGRYEQYF. The CDR3 DNA follows: TGTGCCAGCAGTCCCCTTTCTGGCGGGAGGTACGAGCAGTACTTC.

The chain couples TRBV6-2 or TRBV6-3 to TRBJ2-5; no clear D gene. Trimming cost V 0 bases and J 5 bases, with 4 bases left between them. Germline CDR1 reads MNHEY; CDR2 reads SVGEGT. CDR3 length equals 12 residues. The CDR3 nucleotides are TGTGCCAGCAGTTACTCGATCGAGACCCAGTACTTC. Translation gives CASSYSIETQYF.

This clonotype has more than one count but fewer than ten. The CDR3 here is CSVVLAGAHQETQYF. Here the CDR3 DNA reads TGCAGCGTTGTACTAGCGGGAGCCCACCAAGAGACCCAGTACTTC. The gene calls are TRBV29-1 and TRBJ2-5, with 11 bases that match TRBD2. CDR3 length: 15 amino acids. Germline-derived CDR1 and CDR2 are SQVTM and ANQGSEA. Trimming at V came to 4 bases and at J to 0 bases, leaving 4 bases not matched to a gene.

The chain employs TRBV25-1 and TRBJ2-4; 12 bases line up with TRBD1. The last part of the DNA fits TRBJ2-7 better; the J call may be wrong. CDR1 and CDR2 (germline): MGHDK, SYGVNS. This CDR3 has 13 amino acids. CDR3 sequence (DNA): TGTGCCAGCAGGGGGACAGGGGGCGGCGAGCAGTACTTC. Translating it yields CASRGTGGGEQYF.

The V gene is TRBV7-3, the J gene TRBJ2-1; 8 bases map to TRBD2. V trimming: 5 bases; J trimming: 6 bases; junction bases outside the gene matches: 9. This CDR3 is 15 amino acids long. From germline, CDR1 is SGHTA and CDR2 FQGTGA. CDR3 coding DNA: TGTGCCAGCAGCCCTCAGCGGGAGCGAGGCAATGAGCAGTTCTTC. It codes for CASSPQRERGNEQFF.

This clonotype was seen ten or more times. This chain uses TRBV11-2 with TRBJ2-5, with a tentative D call TRBD1 (6 bases). V was cut by 4 bases and J by 2 bases, with 11 bases left in between. The germline gives CDR1 SGHAT, CDR2 FQNNGV. CDR3 length equals 14 residues. The CDR3 spells CASSSTGRQETQYF. The CDR3 DNA follows: TGTGCCAGCAGCTCCACAGGGCGTCAAGAGACCCAGTACTTC. Drawing the rest from reference TRBV11-2 and TRBJ2-5, the complete variable domain is EAGVAQSPRYKIIEKRQSVAFWCNPISGHATLYWYQQILGQGPKLLIQFQNNGVVDDSQLPKDRFSAERLKGVDSTLKIQPAKLEDSAVYLCASSSTGRQETQYFGPGTRLLVL.